What follows are 9 T cell receptor beta chains derived from one specimen sequenced in a study of blood T cell repertoires in COVID-19 (dated by TCRdb to about 2020). The library was made by the immunoSEQ multiplex PCR assay. The source is immuneACCESS, and TCRdb retained only in-frame sequences with V and J called. Part of the clones is not carried over; for the studies checked, unresolved V genes explain less than half of this, and the remainder is unexplained. The sample table records a few hundred thousand clones; 85% to 90% of these occur just once. In total, the top ten clones hold under 2.5% of the sample. The material sequenced was PBMCs or T cells enriched from blood (not recorded which). The receptors originated from a woman in her late teens or twenties who had recovered from COVID-19.

The rearrangement joins TRBV27 to TRBJ1-5, with D perhaps matching TRBD1 (6 bases). V lost 6 bases, J lost 1 base, and 10 bases lay in between. This CDR3 spans 14 amino acids. Germline V lookup: CDR1 MNHEY, CDR2 SMNVEV (reference sequence). CDR3 sequence (DNA): TGTGCCAGCAGCCCTACAGGGAGCAATCAGCCCCAGCATTTT. Protein product: CASSPTGSNQPQHF.

The chain has TRBV29-1 and TRBJ1-1, with 7 bases that match TRBD1. V was clipped by 7 bases and J by 0 bases; unmatched bases: 17. This CDR3 region has 17 residues. Germline lookup yields CDR1 SQVTM and CDR2 ANQGSEA. As DNA, the CDR3 is TGCAGCGCTACCAAATTCCGGGACAGAAATATGAACACTGAAGCTTTCTTT. Translated, it gives CSATKFRDRNMNTEAFF.

The CDR3 sequence is CASSSTGGSITEAFF. In DNA form, the CDR3 reads TGTGCCAGCAGCTCGACAGGGGGAAGTATCACTGAAGCTTTCTTT. V and J are TRBV7-2 and TRBJ1-1; 9 bases agree with TRBD1. The length of the CDR3 is 15 residues. The germline gives CDR1 SGHTA, CDR2 FQGNSA. With 4 bases clipped from V and 4 bases from J, the junction kept 7 bases outside the gene matches.

The chain employs TRBV4-1 and TRBJ1-3; D is perhaps TRBD1 (6 bases). This CDR3 comprises 15 residues. Germline-derived CDR1 and CDR2 are MGHRA and YSYEKL. Trimming cost V 5 bases and J 4 bases, with 15 bases left between them. CDR3 nucleotides: TGCGCCAGCAGCAGACAGGACGTCCTAGGAAACACCATATATTTT. Encoded protein: CASSRQDVLGNTIYF.

The sample holds one count of this clone. The J gene is TRBJ1-2, the V gene TRBV19; 7 nucleotides align to TRBD1. V lost 8 bases and J lost 4; bases outside the gene matches: 7. There are 13 residues in the CDR3. Germline lookup yields CDR1 LNHDA and CDR2 SQIVND (reference sequence). CDR3 nucleotides: TGTGCCAGTCAAGGGGGCCGGAGCTATGGCTACACCTTC. This sequence encodes CASQGGRSYGYTF.

The chain has TRBV19 and TRBJ1-6; possibly TRBD1 for D (6 bases). The CDR3 runs 14 residues. Trimming stripped 3 bases from V and 7 bases from J, with 10 bases between. The germline V gene encodes CDR1 LNHDA and CDR2 SQIVND (reference sequence). The chain's CDR3 is CASSIRTVNSPLHF. The CDR3 nucleotides are TGTGCCAGTAGTATCAGGACAGTGAATTCACCCCTCCACTTT.

The chain is built from TRBV25-1 and TRBJ1-1, with 7 bases aligning to TRBD1. The CDR3 has 14 amino acids. Trimming cost V 4 bases and J 1 base; bases outside gene matches: 3. CDR1 and CDR2 (germline): MGHDK, SYGVNS. The DNA for the CDR3 is TGTGCCAGCAGTGTGACAGGGAGGAACACTGAAGCTTTCTTT. Translated: CASSVTGRNTEAFF.

The chain links TRBV15 to TRBJ1-5, with 7 positions matching TRBD1. CDR1 is LNHNV, CDR2 YYDKDF, per germline (reference sequence). V dropped 4 bases and J dropped 7; count of bases not matched to a gene: 7. The CDR3 runs 14 residues. The CDR3 DNA reads as TGTGCCACCAGCAAAGACAGGGAAGGACAGCCCCAGCATTTT. Protein product: CATSKDREGQPQHF.

The chain is built from TRBV21-1 and TRBJ1-1; TRBD1, as called in the table, went unchecked against the DNA. TRBV21-1 is classified as a pseudogene. CDR3 size: 15 residues. The DNA of the CDR3 is TGTGCCAGCAGCACCCGACAGGGTTTGAACACTGAAGCTTTCTTT. Translated: CASSTRQGLNTEAFF.